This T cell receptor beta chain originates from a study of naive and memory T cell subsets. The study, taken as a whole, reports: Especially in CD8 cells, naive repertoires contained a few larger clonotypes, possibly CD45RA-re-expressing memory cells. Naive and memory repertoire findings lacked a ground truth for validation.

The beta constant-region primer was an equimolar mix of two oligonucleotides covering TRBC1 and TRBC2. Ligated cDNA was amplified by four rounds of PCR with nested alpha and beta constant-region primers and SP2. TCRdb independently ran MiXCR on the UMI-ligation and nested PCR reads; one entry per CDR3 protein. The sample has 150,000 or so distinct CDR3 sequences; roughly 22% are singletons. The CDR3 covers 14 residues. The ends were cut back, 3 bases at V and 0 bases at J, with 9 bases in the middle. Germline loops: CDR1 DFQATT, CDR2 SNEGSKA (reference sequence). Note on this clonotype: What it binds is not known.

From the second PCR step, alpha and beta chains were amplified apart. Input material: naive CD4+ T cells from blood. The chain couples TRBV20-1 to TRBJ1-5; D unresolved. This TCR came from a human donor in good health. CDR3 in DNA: TGCAGTGCTAGGAGGACGTATAGCAATCAGCCCCAGCATTTT. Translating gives CSARRTYSNQPQHF.